This T cell receptor beta chain was documented in a study of response to subunit inactivated influenza vaccine listed by TCRdb under 2018. As for the study more broadly: The study used deep quantitative T cell receptor repertoire profiling to track responses to a trivalent subunit inactivated influenza vaccine. Results and caveats for the whole study, not just this receptor: The authors proposed that each seasonal influenza vaccination may bring in only a limited number of new T cells.

Worth noting for this clonotype: Its antigen is still unknown. No much larger clone is present one base from it, and per-base qualities are unavailable.

Receptors were amplified or captured by RT-PCR. Sequencing instrument: Illumina HiSeq 2500. In TCRdb, the public reads were trimmed at Q25 with fastp and aligned with MiXCR, with productive beta chains retained. Merged by CDR3 protein, the rows form single entries marked with the most common genes and DNA. The sample contains roughly 500,000 distinct CDR3 sequences, 15% to 20% of them found a single time. The biggest ten clones account for about 3% of the sample. Taken from the germline V gene, the CDR1 and CDR2 loops are MDHEN and SYDVKM. From cysteine to phenylalanine, the CDR3 is 15 amino acids long. This entry keeps only the CDR3 DNA: 45 bases, framed from base 1. The junction carries 13 bases between V and J, which are trimmed by 2 bases and 4 bases respectively.

The sequencing used CD4+ T cells sorted from PBMCs, collected around 25 months after vaccination. The rearrangement combines TRBV28 with TRBJ2-3, with the D segment possibly TRBD1 or TRBD2, each aligning over 5 bases. The TCR sequence derives from a man between 50 and 69 years old who received an inactivated influenza vaccine. Donor details come from another sample of the same person, matched by shared clones. The bases are TGTGCCAGCAGTTTAGGGGCTAGGAGGTCAGATACGCAGTATTTT. Its translation reads: CASSLGARRSDTQYF.